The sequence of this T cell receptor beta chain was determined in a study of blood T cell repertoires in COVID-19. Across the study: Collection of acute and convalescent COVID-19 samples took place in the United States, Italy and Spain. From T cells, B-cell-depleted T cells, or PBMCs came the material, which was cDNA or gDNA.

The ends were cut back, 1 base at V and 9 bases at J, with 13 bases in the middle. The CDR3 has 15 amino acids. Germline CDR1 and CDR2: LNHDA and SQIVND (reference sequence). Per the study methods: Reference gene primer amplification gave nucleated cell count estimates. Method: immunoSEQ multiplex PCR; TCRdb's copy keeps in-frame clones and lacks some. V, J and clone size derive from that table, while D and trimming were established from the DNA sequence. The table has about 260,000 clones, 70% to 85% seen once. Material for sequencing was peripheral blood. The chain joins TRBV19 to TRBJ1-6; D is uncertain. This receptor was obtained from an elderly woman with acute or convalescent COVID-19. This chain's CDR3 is CASSIVEVAGSPLHF. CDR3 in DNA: TGTGCCAGTAGTATAGTCGAGGTTGCCGGTTCACCCCTCCACTTT.